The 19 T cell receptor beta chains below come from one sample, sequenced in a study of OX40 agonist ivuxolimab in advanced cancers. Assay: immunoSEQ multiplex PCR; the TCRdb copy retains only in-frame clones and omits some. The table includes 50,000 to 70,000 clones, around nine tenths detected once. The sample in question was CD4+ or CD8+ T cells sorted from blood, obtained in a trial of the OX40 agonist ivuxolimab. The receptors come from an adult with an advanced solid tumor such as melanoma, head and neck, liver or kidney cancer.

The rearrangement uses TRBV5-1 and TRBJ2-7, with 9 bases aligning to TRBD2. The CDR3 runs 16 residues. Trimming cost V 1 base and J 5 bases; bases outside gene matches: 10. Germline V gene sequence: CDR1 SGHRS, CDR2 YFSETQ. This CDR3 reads CASSLSHAGGPNEQYF. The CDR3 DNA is TGCGCCAGCAGCTTGTCACACGCGGGAGGGCCCAACGAGCAGTACTTC.

The CDR3, as DNA: TGTGCCAGCAGGCTCGCAGGGGGAAAAGGTGGCTACACCTTC. Amino acids: CASRLAGGKGGYTF. The genes are TRBV2 and TRBJ1-2; TRBD1 aligns across 7 bases. CDR3 length: 14 residues. Per germline, CDR1 SNHLY and CDR2 FYNNEI. V was clipped by 6 bases and J by 7 bases; unmatched bases: 11.

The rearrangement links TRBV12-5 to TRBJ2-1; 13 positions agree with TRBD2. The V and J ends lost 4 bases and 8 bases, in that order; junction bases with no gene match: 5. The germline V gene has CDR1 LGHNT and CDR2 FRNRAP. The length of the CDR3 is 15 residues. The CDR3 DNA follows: TGTGCTAGTGGTTCCGGGACTAGCGGGACCGATGAGCAGTTCTTC. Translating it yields CASGSGTSGTDEQFF.

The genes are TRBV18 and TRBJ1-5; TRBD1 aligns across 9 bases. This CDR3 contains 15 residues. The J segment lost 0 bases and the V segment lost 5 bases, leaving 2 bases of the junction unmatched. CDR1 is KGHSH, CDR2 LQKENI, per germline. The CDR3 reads CASSLGQGSNQPQHF. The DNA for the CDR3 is TGTGCCAGCTCATTGGGACAGGGTAGCAATCAGCCCCAGCATTTT.

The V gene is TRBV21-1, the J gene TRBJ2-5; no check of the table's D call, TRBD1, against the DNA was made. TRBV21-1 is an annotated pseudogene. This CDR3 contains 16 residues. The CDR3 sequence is CASSKVPTGGRETQYF. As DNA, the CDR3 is TGTGCCAGCAGCAAAGTCCCTACAGGGGGCAGGGAGACCCAGTACTTC.

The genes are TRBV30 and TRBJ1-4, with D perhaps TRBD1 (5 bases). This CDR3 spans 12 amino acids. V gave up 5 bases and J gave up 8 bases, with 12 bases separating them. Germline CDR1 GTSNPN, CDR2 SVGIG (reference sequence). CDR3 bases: TGTGCCTGGGCCAGGGAGGAGGAAAAACTGTTTTTT. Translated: CAWAREEEKLFF.

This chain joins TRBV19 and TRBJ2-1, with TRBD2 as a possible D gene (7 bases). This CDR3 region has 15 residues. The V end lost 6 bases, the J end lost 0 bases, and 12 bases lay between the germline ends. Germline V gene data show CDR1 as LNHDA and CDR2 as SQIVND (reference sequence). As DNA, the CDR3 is TGTGCCAGTAGATCGGGGGGCCCCTCCTACAATGAGCAGTTCTTC. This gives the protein CASRSGGPSYNEQFF.

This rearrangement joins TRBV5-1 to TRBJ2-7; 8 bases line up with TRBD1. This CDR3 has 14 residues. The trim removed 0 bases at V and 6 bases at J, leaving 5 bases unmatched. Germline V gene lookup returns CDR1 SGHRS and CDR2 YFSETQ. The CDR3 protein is CASSLVQGAIEQYF. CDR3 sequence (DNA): TGCGCCAGCAGCTTGGTTCAGGGGGCGATCGAGCAGTACTTC.

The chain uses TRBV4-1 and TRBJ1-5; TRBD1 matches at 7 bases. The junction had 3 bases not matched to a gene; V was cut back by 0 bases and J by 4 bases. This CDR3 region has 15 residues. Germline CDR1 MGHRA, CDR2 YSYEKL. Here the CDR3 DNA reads TGCGCCAGCAGCCAAGACGGACAGGTTAATCAGCCCCAGCATTTT. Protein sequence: CASSQDGQVNQPQHF.

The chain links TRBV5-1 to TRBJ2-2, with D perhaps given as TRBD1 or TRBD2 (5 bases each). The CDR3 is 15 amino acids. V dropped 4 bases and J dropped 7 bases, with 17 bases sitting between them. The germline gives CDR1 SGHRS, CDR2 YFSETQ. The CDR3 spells CASSPLGRENGELFF. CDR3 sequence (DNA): TGCGCCAGCAGCCCCCTGGGCAGGGAGAACGGGGAGCTGTTTTTT. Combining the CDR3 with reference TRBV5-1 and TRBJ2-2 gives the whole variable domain KAGVTQTPRYLIKTRGQQVTLSCSPISGHRSVSWYQQTPGQGLQFLFEYFSETQRNKGNFPGRFSGRQFSNSRSEMNVSTLELGDSALYLCASSPLGRENGELFFGEGSRLTVL.

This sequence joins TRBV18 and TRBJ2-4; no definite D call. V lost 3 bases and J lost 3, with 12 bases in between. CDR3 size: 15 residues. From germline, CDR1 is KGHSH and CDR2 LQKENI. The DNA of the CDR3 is TGTGCCAGCTCACCGCCTGAGGTTGGCAAAAACATTCAGTACTTC. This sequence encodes CASSPPEVGKNIQYF.

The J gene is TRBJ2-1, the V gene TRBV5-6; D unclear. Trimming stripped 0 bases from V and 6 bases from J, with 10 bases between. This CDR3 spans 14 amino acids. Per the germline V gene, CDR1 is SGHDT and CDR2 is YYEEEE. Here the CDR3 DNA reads TGTGCCAGCAGCTTGGACTCGTTTCGCAATGAGCAGTTCTTC. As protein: CASSLDSFRNEQFF.

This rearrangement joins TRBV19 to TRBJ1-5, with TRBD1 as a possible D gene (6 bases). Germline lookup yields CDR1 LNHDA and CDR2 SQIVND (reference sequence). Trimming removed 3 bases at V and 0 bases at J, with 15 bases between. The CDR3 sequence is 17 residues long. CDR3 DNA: TGTGCCAGTAGTATGGGCAGGGGCTCCAGTAGCAATCAGCCCCAGCATTTT. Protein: CASSMGRGSSSNQPQHF.

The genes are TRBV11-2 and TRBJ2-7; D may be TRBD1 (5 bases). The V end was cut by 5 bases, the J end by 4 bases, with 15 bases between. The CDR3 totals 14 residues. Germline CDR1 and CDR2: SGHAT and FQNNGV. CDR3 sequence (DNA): TGTGCCAGCAGCCCGAAATACACAGGTTACGAGCAGTACTTC. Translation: CASSPKYTGYEQYF.

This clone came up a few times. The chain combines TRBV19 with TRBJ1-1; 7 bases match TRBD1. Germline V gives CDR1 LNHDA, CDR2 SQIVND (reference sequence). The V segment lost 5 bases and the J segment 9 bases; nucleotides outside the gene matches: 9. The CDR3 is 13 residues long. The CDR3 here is CASSVDRASKAFF. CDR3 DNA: TGTGCCAGTAGTGTCGACAGGGCAAGTAAAGCTTTCTTT. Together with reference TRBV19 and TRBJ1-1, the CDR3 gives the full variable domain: DGGITQSPKYLFRKEGQNVTLSCEQNLNHDAMYWYRQDPGQGLRLIYYSQIVNDFQKGDIAEGYSVSREKKESFPLTVTSAQKNPTAFYLCASSVDRASKAFFGQGTRLTVV.

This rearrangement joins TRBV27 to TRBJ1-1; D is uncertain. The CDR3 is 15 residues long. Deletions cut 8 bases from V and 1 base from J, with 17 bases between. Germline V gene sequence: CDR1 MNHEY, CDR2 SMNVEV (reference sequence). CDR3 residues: CASRHGIGENTEAFF. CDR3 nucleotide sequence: TGTGCCAGCCGTCACGGGATCGGGGAGAACACTGAAGCTTTCTTT.

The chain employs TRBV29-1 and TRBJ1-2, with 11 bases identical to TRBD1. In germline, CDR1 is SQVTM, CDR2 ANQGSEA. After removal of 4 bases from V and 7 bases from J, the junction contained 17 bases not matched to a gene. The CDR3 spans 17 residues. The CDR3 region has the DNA TGCAGCGTTGCAACTGGACAGGGGGCTTTATTGGCGGTTGGCTACACCTTC. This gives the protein CSVATGQGALLAVGYTF.

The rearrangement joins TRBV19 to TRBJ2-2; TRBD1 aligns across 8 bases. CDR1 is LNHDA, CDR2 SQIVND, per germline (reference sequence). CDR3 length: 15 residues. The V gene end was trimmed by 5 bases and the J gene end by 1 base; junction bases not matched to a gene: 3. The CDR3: CASSFGTGNTGELFF. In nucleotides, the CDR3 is TGTGCCAGTAGTTTCGGGACAGGGAACACCGGGGAGCTGTTTTTT.

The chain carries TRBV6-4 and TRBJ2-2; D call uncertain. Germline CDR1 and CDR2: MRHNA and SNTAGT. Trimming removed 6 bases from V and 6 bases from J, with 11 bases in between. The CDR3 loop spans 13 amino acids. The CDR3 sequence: CASSVTLAGELFF. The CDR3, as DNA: TGTGCCAGCAGCGTGACCTTGGCCGGGGAGCTGTTTTTT.